Presented here are 7 T cell receptor beta chains from one specimen sequenced in a study of T cell clonotyping in hematopoietic cell transplantation. TCRdb's copy holds only in-frame clones and misses some; the assay was immunoSEQ multiplex PCR. The data hold 25,000 or so clones, with around 70% observed a single time. As for time point: recipient sample about 28 days before transplant, after cytoreduction. The starting material was peripheral blood mononuclear cells, obtained before stem cell transplant. The source of these receptors is a man aged 45-60 years with myelodysplastic syndrome. Some clones in this sample may be carry-over from other donors' samples.

The J gene is TRBJ2-3, the V gene TRBV5-1, with a weak D call TRBD1 (6 bases). Germline V gene lookup returns CDR1 SGHRS and CDR2 YFSETQ. This CDR3 is 14 amino acids long. Trimming pared 4 bases from V and 6 bases from J, leaving 15 bases between. The CDR3 reads CASSPLRGFDTQYF. Here the CDR3 DNA reads TGCGCCAGCAGCCCCTTAAGGGGGTTCGATACGCAGTATTTT.

The chain is built from TRBV9 and TRBJ2-1, with 10 nucleotides matching TRBD2. This CDR3 is 15 amino acids long. Germline values: CDR1 SGDLS, CDR2 YYNGEE. V lost 4 bases to trimming and J lost 9 bases; unmatched junction nucleotides: 10. CDR3 sequence (DNA): TGTGCCAGCAGCTCCAGCGGGGGGGCCGAAGGTGAGCAGTTCTTC. It specifies CASSSSGGAEGEQFF.

This clone showed up just once. This sequence joins TRBV19 and TRBJ1-5; D ambiguous. Germline lookup yields CDR1 LNHDA and CDR2 SQIVND (reference sequence). The V end lost 9 bases, the J end lost 3 bases, and 9 bases lay between the germline ends. The CDR3 extends over 12 amino acids. CDR3 loop: CASTSLNQPQHF. The CDR3 region has the DNA TGTGCCAGCACTTCCCTCAATCAGCCCCAGCATTTT.

In regard to this clone: Compared with germline, one end of the junction differs, possibly owing to a read error. The V and J genes are TRBV6-5 and TRBJ1-2; the D gene is possibly TRBD1 (6 bases). CDR1 is MNHEY and CDR2 is SVGAGI in the germline V gene. The CDR3 sequence is 14 residues long. The CDR3 DNA sequence: TGTGCCAGCAGTTACGGAACAGGGTGGAATGGCTACGCCTTC. Its protein product is CASSYGTGWNGYAF.

V usage is TRBV2 and J usage is TRBJ2-3; D is unclear. V was trimmed by 7 bases and J by 6 bases, leaving 17 bases between them. Germline CDR1 and CDR2: SNHLY and FYNNEI. This CDR3 comprises 14 residues. The CDR3 here is CASNLREGWDTQYF. Here the CDR3 DNA reads TGTGCCAGCAACCTAAGGGAAGGGTGGGATACGCAGTATTTT.

The rearrangement links TRBV5-1 to TRBJ2-1, with 7 bases that match TRBD2. The germline V gene encodes CDR1 SGHRS and CDR2 YFSETQ. The CDR3 loop spans 13 amino acids. V shed 0 bases and J 8 bases; nucleotides not matched to a gene: 2. The CDR3 loop is CASSLGRGDEQFF. CDR3 nucleotides: TGCGCCAGCAGCTTGGGACGGGGGGATGAGCAGTTCTTC.

The CDR3 spells CASSNEAGNEQFF. DNA for the CDR3: TGTGCCAGCAGTAACGAAGCGGGCAATGAGCAGTTCTTC. This chain links TRBV6-4 with TRBJ2-1; maybe TRBD2 (6 bases). The ends were cut back, 5 bases at V and 6 bases at J, with 11 bases in the middle. The CDR3 sequence is 13 residues long. The germline gives CDR1 MRHNA, CDR2 SNTAGT.